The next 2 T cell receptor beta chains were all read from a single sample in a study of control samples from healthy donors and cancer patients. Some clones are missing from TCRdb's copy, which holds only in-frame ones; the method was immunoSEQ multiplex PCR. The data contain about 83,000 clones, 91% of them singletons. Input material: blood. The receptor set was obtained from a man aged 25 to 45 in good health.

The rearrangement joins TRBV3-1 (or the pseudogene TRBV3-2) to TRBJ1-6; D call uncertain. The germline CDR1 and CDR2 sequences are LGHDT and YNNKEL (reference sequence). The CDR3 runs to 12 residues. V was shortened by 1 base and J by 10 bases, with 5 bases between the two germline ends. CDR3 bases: TGTGCCAGCAGCCAAGGCGACTCACCCCTCCACTTT. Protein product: CASSQGDSPLHF.

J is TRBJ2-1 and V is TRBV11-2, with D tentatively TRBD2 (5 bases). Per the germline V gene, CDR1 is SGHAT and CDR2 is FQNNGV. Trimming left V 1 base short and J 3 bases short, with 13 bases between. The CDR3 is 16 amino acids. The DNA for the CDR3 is TGTGCCAGCAGCTTAGGTTCGGCGGGTATCTACAATGAGCAGTTCTTC. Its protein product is CASSLGSAGIYNEQFF.